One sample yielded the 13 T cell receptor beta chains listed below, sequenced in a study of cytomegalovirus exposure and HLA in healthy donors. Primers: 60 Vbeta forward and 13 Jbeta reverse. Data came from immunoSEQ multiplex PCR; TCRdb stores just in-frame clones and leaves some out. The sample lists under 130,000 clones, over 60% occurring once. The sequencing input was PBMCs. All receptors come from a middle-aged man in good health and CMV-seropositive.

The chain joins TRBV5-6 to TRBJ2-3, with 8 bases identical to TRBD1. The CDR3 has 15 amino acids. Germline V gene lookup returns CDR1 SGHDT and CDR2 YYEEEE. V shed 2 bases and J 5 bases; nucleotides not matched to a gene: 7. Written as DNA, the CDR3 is TGTGCCAGCAGCTTTATTCGGGACAGGAGAGATACGCAGTATTTT. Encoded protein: CASSFIRDRRDTQYF.

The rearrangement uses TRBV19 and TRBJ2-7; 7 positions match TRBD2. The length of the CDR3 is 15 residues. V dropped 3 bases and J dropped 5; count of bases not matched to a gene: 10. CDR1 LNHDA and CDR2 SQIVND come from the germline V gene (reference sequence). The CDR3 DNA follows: TGTGCCAGTAGTATGGGAGGGAGGGCCATCAACGAGCAGTACTTC. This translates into CASSMGGRAINEQYF. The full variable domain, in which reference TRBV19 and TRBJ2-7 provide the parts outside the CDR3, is DGGITQSPKYLFRKEGQNVTLSCEQNLNHDAMYWYRQDPGQGLRLIYYSQIVNDFQKGDIAEGYSVSREKKESFPLTVTSAQKNPTAFYLCASSMGGRAINEQYFGPGTRLTVT.

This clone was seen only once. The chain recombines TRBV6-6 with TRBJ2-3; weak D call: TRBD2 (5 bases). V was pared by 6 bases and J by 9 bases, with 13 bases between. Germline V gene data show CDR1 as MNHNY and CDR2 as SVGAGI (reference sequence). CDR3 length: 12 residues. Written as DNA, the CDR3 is TGTGCCAGCAGCAACGAGCGGTCGACGCAGTATTTT. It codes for CASSNERSTQYF.

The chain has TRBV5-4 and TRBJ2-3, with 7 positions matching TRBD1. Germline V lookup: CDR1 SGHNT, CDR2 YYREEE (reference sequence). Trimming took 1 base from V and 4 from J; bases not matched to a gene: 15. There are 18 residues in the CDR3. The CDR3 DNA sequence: TGTGCCAGCAGCTTGAGGCTTGCGAGACAGGGAGTCGCAGATACGCAGTATTTT. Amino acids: CASSLRLARQGVADTQYF.

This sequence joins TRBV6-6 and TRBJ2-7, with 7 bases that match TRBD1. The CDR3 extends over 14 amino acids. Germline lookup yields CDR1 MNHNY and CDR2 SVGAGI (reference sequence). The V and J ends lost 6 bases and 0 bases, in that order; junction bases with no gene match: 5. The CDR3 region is CASRDGTVSYEQYF. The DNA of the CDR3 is TGTGCCAGCAGGGACGGGACAGTCTCCTACGAGCAGTACTTC.

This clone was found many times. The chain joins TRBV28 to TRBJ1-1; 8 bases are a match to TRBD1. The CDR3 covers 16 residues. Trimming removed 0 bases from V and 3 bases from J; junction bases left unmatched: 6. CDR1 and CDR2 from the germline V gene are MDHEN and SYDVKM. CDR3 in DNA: TGTGCCAGCAGTTTATGGCCAGGGGGCGGGGACACTGAAGCTTTCTTT. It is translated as CASSLWPGGGDTEAFF.

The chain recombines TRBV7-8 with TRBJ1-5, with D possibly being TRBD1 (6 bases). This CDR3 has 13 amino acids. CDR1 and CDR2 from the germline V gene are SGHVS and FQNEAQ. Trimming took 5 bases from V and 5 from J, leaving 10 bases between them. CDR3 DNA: TGTGCCAGCAGCCGGACAGTCGATCAGCCCCAGCATTTT. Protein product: CASSRTVDQPQHF.

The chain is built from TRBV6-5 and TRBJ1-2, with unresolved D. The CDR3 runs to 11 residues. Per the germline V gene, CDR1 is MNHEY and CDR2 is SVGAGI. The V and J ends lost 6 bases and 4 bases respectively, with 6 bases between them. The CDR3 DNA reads TGTGCCAGCAGACACCCCTATGGCTACACCTTC. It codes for CASRHPYGYTF.

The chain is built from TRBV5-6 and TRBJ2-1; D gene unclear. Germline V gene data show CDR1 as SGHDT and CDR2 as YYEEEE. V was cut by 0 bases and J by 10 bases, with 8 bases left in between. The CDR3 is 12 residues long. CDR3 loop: CASSLAANEQFF. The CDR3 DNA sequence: TGTGCCAGCAGCTTGGCTGCTAACGAGCAGTTCTTC.

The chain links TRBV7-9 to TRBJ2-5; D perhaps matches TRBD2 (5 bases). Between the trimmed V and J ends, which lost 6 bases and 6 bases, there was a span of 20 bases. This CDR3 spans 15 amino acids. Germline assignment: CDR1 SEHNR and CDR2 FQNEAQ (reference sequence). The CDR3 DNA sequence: TGTGCCAGCAGTTCGGGATCGTTCGGTGTTCAGACCCAGTACTTC. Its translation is CASSSGSFGVQTQYF.

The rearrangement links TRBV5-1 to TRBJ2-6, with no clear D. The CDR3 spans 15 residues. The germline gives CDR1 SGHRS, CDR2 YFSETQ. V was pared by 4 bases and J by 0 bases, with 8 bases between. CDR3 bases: TGCGCCAGCAGCCCCGGGTCCTCTGGGGCCAACGTCCTGACTTTC. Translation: CASSPGSSGANVLTF.

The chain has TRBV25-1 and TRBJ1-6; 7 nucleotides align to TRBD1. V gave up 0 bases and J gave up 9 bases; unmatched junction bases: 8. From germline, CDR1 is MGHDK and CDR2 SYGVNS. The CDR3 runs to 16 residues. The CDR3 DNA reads TGTGCCAGCAGTGAATATACTGTGACAGGGAGTTCACCCCTCCACTTT. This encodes CASSEYTVTGSSPLHF.

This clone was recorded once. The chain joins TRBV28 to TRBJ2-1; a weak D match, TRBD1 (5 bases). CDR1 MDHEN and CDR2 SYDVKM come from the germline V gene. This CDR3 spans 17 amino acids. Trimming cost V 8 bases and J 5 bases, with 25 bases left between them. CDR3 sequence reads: CASCKHAGSVANNEQFF. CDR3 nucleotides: TGTGCCAGCTGCAAACATGCAGGGTCAGTCGCCAACAATGAGCAGTTCTTC. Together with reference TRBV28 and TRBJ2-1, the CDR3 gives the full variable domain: DVKVTQSSRYLVKRTGEKVFLECVQDMDHENMFWYRQDPGLGLRLIYFSYDVKMKEKGDIPEGYSVSREKKERFSLILESASTNQTSMYLCASCKHAGSVANNEQFFGPGTRLTVL.